A single sample is the source of the 29 T cell receptor beta chains below, sequenced in a study of shared T cell receptors in the human thymus. The assay was immunoSEQ multiplex PCR, and TCRdb's table has in-frame clones only and misses some. The profile shows over 650,000 clones, 80% to 90% of them singletons. This same sample was also taken into another study, of human thymus T cells.

The sample taken for sequencing was thymocytes. The source of these receptors is a boy under two years old with a congenital heart defect.

The chain links TRBV7-2 to TRBJ2-1, with a possible D match to TRBD1 (6 bases). V dropped 1 base and J dropped 3 bases, with 13 bases sitting between them. There are 16 residues in the CDR3. Germline CDR1 SGHTA, CDR2 FQGNSA. In DNA form, the CDR3 reads TGTGCCAGCAGCTTAGAGCCCCCAGGGGACTACAATGAGCAGTTCTTC. It translates to CASSLEPPGDYNEQFF.

The J gene is TRBJ1-3, the V gene TRBV4-3; 10 bases line up with TRBD1. The CDR3 totals 18 residues. The junction had 14 bases not matched to a gene; V was cut back by 7 bases and J by 2 bases. Per the germline V gene, CDR1 is LGHNA and CDR2 is YSLEER. This CDR3 reads CASTNVPGQGLAGNTIYF. In nucleotides, the CDR3 is TGCGCCAGCACCAACGTCCCGGGACAGGGGCTGGCTGGAAACACCATATATTTT.

This clone was counted between two and nine times. The chain joins TRBV29-1 to TRBJ2-5, with D perhaps TRBD2 (7 bases). Per the germline V gene, CDR1 is SQVTM and CDR2 is ANQGSEA. The CDR3 extends over 13 amino acids. Trimming removed 6 bases at V and 2 bases at J, with 13 bases between. The CDR3 sequence is CSVAGQEQETQYF. CDR3 coding DNA: TGCAGCGTAGCGGGACAAGAACAAGAGACCCAGTACTTC.

This chain uses TRBV9 with TRBJ1-2, with no clear D. V was clipped by 4 bases and J by 6 bases, with 19 bases between them. Germline V lookup: CDR1 SGDLS, CDR2 YYNGEE. The CDR3 has 15 residues. The CDR3 region is CASSTTDIRSNGYTF. In DNA, the CDR3 is TGTGCCAGCAGCACCACAGACATACGTTCTAATGGCTACACCTTC. Supplemented by reference TRBV9 and TRBJ1-2, the full variable domain reads DSGVTQTPKHLITATGQRVTLRCSPRSGDLSVYWYQQSLDQGLQFLIQYYNGEERAKGNILERFSAQQFPDLHSELNLSSLELGDSALYFCASSTTDIRSNGYTFGSGTRLTVV.

Only a few counts were recorded for this clone. The rearrangement uses TRBV27 and TRBJ2-3; D is unclear. CDR1 is MNHEY, CDR2 SMNVEV, per germline (reference sequence). Trimming stripped 2 bases from V and 4 bases from J, with 10 bases between. The CDR3 sequence is 14 residues long. The CDR3 loop is CASSLNAVSDTQYF. The DNA for the CDR3 is TGTGCCAGCAGTTTAAACGCGGTTTCAGATACGCAGTATTTT.

The V gene is TRBV9, the J gene TRBJ2-5, with 13 bases lining up with TRBD2. CDR1 and CDR2 (germline): SGDLS, YYNGEE. This CDR3 spans 15 amino acids. V lost 4 bases and J lost 5; bases outside the gene matches: 5. The CDR3 DNA is TGTGCCAGCAGCCCACTAGCGGGAGGGGGGGAGACCCAGTACTTC. Translation gives CASSPLAGGGETQYF.

The gene calls are TRBV9 and TRBJ1-1; a weak D match, TRBD1 (6 bases). This CDR3 has 15 residues. V lost 0 bases to trimming and J lost 0 bases, with 9 bases between them. Germline CDR1 and CDR2: SGDLS and YYNGEE. CDR3 in DNA: TGTGCCAGCAGCGTAGAGGACAGAATGAACACTGAAGCTTTCTTT. Translating gives CASSVEDRMNTEAFF.

The rearrangement links TRBV15 to TRBJ2-7; the D gene is possibly TRBD2 (7 bases). Trimming took 0 bases from V and 1 from J, leaving 13 bases between them. CDR3 length: 16 amino acids. Looked up from germline, CDR1 is LNHNV and CDR2 is YYDKDF (reference sequence). The CDR3 nucleotides are TGTGCCACCAGCAGAGAGGGGGCGGGAGCATCCTACGAGCAGTACTTC. It translates to CATSREGAGASYEQYF.

The chain uses TRBV5-6 and TRBJ1-2; 9 nucleotides align to TRBD1. The CDR3 runs to 14 residues. Per germline, CDR1 SGHDT and CDR2 YYEEEE. With 5 bases clipped from V and 6 bases from J, the junction kept 8 bases outside the gene matches. DNA for the CDR3: TGTGCCAGCAGAAAGGGACAGGGAGGCGATGGCTACACCTTC. As protein: CASRKGQGGDGYTF. Filled out from reference TRBV5-6 and TRBJ1-2, the complete variable domain reads DAGVTQSPTHLIKTRGQQVTLRCSPKSGHDTVSWYQQALGQGPQFIFQYYEEEERQRGNFPDRFSGHQFPNYSSELNVNALLLGDSALYLCASRKGQGGDGYTFGSGTRLTVV.

The V and J genes are TRBV9 and TRBJ2-7; a possible D gene is TRBD1 (5 bases). The CDR3 contains 14 residues. V lost 3 bases and J lost 2, with 12 bases in between. The germline V gene has CDR1 SGDLS and CDR2 YYNGEE. The chain's CDR3 is CASSASTDPYEQYF. The CDR3, as DNA: TGTGCCAGCAGCGCCTCGACAGATCCCTACGAGCAGTACTTC.

The gene calls are TRBV28 and TRBJ1-4; D gene ambiguous. Per the germline V gene, CDR1 is MDHEN and CDR2 is SYDVKM. The CDR3 is 17 residues long. V lost 8 bases to trimming and J lost 0 bases, with 19 bases between them. Written as DNA, the CDR3 is TGTGCCAGCTCCCCACCCGAGGGCATCTCAACTAATGAAAAACTGTTTTTT. It is translated as CASSPPEGISTNEKLFF.

The rearrangement links TRBV7-9 to TRBJ2-7; 10 nucleotides agree with TRBD1. Trimming at V came to 10 bases and at J to 4 bases, leaving 16 bases not matched to a gene. The length of the CDR3 is 16 residues. In germline, CDR1 is SEHNR, CDR2 FQNEAQ (reference sequence). The CDR3 bases are TGTGCCAACAGTCACCCACGACGGGGACAGGGGTACGAGCAGTACTTC. Its translation is CANSHPRRGQGYEQYF.

The chain recombines TRBV27 with TRBJ2-1; the match to TRBD2 covers 12 bases. CDR3 length equals 15 residues. CDR1 and CDR2 (germline): MNHEY, SMNVEV (reference sequence). The V and J ends lost 4 bases and 6 bases, in that order; junction bases with no gene match: 4. For the CDR3, the DNA is TGTGCCAGCAGTTCCAGGACTAGCGGGACCAATGAGCAGTTCTTC. Translating it yields CASSSRTSGTNEQFF.

The chain links TRBV4-1 to TRBJ1-6; the match to TRBD1 covers 9 bases. The CDR3 contains 19 residues. Germline CDR1 MGHRA, CDR2 YSYEKL. V lost 1 base and J lost 1; bases outside the gene matches: 8. CDR3 sequence (DNA): TGCGCCAGCAGCCAAGTGTACAGGGGGCTTAGGTCCTATAATTCACCCCTCCACTTT. It translates to CASSQVYRGLRSYNSPLHF.

The V call is TRBV9, the J call TRBJ2-3; 7 nucleotides match TRBD1. V was pared by 1 base and J by 4 bases, with 3 bases of the junction left unmatched. CDR3 length equals 14 residues. Germline V gene data show CDR1 as SGDLS and CDR2 as YYNGEE. DNA of the CDR3: TGTGCCAGCAGCGTAAGGACAGGTCCAGATACGCAGTATTTT. This sequence encodes CASSVRTGPDTQYF.

This chain links TRBV2 with TRBJ2-3, with 9 bases aligning to TRBD1. The CDR3 contains 15 residues. Losses at the gene ends were 4 bases for V and 7 bases for J; bases not matched to a gene: 9. In germline, CDR1 is SNHLY, CDR2 FYNNEI. CDR3 nucleotides: TGTGCCAGCAGTGGATGGACAGGGGAAAAATATACGCAGTATTTT. Encoded protein: CASSGWTGEKYTQYF.

The chain is built from TRBV5-1 and TRBJ1-3, with a possible D match to TRBD1 (5 bases). Germline assignment: CDR1 SGHRS and CDR2 YFSETQ. CDR3 length: 14 amino acids. V was trimmed by 10 bases and J by 7 bases, leaving 21 bases between them. CDR3 region: CALGGGDNPNTIYF. CDR3 nucleotide sequence: TGCGCCCTGGGGGGGGGTGACAACCCTAACACCATATATTTT.

The rearrangement uses TRBV2 and TRBJ2-5; D gene uncertain. Germline-derived CDR1 and CDR2 are SNHLY and FYNNEI. V was cut by 5 bases and J by 1 base, with 5 bases left in between. This CDR3 has 12 residues. The CDR3 loop reads CASSNSQETQYF. The CDR3 DNA is TGTGCCAGCAGTAACAGCCAAGAGACCCAGTACTTC.

The V call is TRBV5-1, the J call TRBJ2-5; a weak D match, TRBD1 (5 bases). CDR3 length: 14 amino acids. Germline V gives CDR1 SGHRS, CDR2 YFSETQ. Trimming stripped 5 bases from V and 3 bases from J, with 14 bases between. CDR3 amino acids: CASSRGAVEETQYF. CDR3 coding DNA: TGCGCCAGCAGTCGTGGGGCAGTTGAAGAGACCCAGTACTTC.

This chain links TRBV4-3 with TRBJ2-5, with a tentative D call TRBD2 (6 bases). In germline, CDR1 is LGHNA, CDR2 YSLEER. V was shortened by 3 bases and J by 2 bases, with 13 bases between the two germline ends. This CDR3 has 15 residues. For the CDR3, the DNA is TGCGCCAGCAGCCAGGAACCCGGGACTCAAGAGACCCAGTACTTC. Translation: CASSQEPGTQETQYF.

The chain combines TRBV5-1 with TRBJ2-2; TRBD2 matches 8 bases. From germline, CDR1 is SGHRS and CDR2 YFSETQ. Trimming removed 1 base from V and 4 bases from J; junction bases left unmatched: 12. CDR3 length equals 18 residues. For the CDR3, the DNA is TGCGCCAGCAGCTTGTATGTTAGCGGGACAAAATCCACCGGGGAGCTGTTTTTT. Translating gives CASSLYVSGTKSTGELFF.

The CDR3 is CATSKEVGQSIITQYF. The CDR3 bases are TGTGCCACCAGCAAAGAAGTCGGACAGTCGATCATCACTCAGTACTTC. This chain links TRBV15 with TRBJ2-4; a possible D gene is TRBD1 (6 bases). With 4 bases removed from V and 12 bases from J, the gap between germline ends came to 25 bases. The germline gives CDR1 LNHNV, CDR2 YYDKDF (reference sequence). The CDR3 has 16 residues.

CDR3 in amino acids: CASSFLGTGDQPQHF. The CDR3 DNA reads as TGTGCCAGCAGTTTCCTCGGGACAGGCGATCAGCCCCAGCATTTT. The chain carries TRBV28 and TRBJ1-5; 8 nucleotides match TRBD1. Germline CDR1 and CDR2: MDHEN and SYDVKM. This CDR3 region has 15 residues. The ends lost 3 bases at V and 5 bases at J; junction bases unmatched: 6. Complete variable domain (other parts from reference TRBV28 and TRBJ1-5): DVKVTQSSRYLVKRTGEKVFLECVQDMDHENMFWYRQDPGLGLRLIYFSYDVKMKEKGDIPEGYSVSREKKERFSLILESASTNQTSMYLCASSFLGTGDQPQHFGDGTRLSIL.

This chain links TRBV15 with TRBJ2-7, with D possibly being TRBD1 (6 bases). CDR3 size: 14 residues. Germline values: CDR1 LNHNV, CDR2 YYDKDF (reference sequence). Trimming took off 5 bases at V and 7 bases at J, with 18 bases between the two ends. The CDR3 sequence: CATSAPGHRGEQYF. The CDR3 nucleotides read TGTGCCACCAGCGCACCGGGACATCGGGGAGAGCAGTACTTC.

This chain links TRBV15 with TRBJ1-2; 8 nucleotides agree with TRBD1. CDR3 length: 14 amino acids. The germline CDR1 and CDR2 sequences are LNHNV and YYDKDF (reference sequence). V was pared by 1 base and J by 4 bases, with 2 bases of the junction left unmatched. The CDR3 sequence: CATSRVGTGYGYTF. CDR3 nucleotides: TGTGCCACCAGCAGAGTAGGGACAGGCTATGGCTACACCTTC.

This chain joins TRBV4-3 and TRBJ2-7, with a tentative D call TRBD2 (6 bases). V lost 2 bases, J lost 4 bases, and 15 bases lay in between. The germline V gene has CDR1 LGHNA and CDR2 YSLEER. CDR3 size: 15 residues. CDR3 bases: TGCGCCAGCAGCCAAAACCGTTGGGGAGGATACGAGCAGTACTTC. It codes for CASSQNRWGGYEQYF.

The chain combines TRBV12-5 with TRBJ1-4, with TRBD1 matching 7 bases. Per germline, CDR1 LGHNT and CDR2 FRNRAP. The CDR3 consists of 15 residues. V lost 3 bases and J lost 5; bases outside the gene matches: 6. CDR3 sequence reads: CASGLGAGGNEKLFF. In DNA, the CDR3 is TGTGCTAGTGGTTTAGGGGCAGGGGGAAATGAAAAACTGTTTTTT.

V and J are TRBV7-2 and TRBJ2-3; D is possibly TRBD2 (6 bases). With 1 base removed from V and 2 bases from J, the gap between germline ends came to 16 bases. The CDR3 contains 17 residues. CDR1 is SGHTA, CDR2 FQGNSA, per germline. The DNA for the CDR3 is TGTGCCAGCAGCTTAGAAGCTCTAAGCGGGCCCACAGATACGCAGTATTTT. Protein product: CASSLEALSGPTDTQYF. Supplemented by reference TRBV7-2 and TRBJ2-3, the full variable domain reads GAGVSQSPSNKVTEKGKDVELRCDPISGHTALYWYRQSLGQGLEFLIYFQGNSAPDKSGLPSDRFSAERTGGSVSTLTIQRTQQEDSAVYLCASSLEALSGPTDTQYFGPGTRLTVL.

This chain links TRBV5-8 with TRBJ2-7, with a weak D call TRBD1 (6 bases). There are 14 residues in the CDR3. Germline V gives CDR1 SGHTS, CDR2 YDEGEE. Trimming pared 4 bases from V and 3 bases from J, leaving 14 bases between. The DNA for the CDR3 is TGTGCCAGCAGCACCCCCAGGGGCCTCTACGAGCAGTACTTC. It specifies CASSTPRGLYEQYF.